The 30 T cell receptor beta chains in this list originate from one sample, sequenced in a study of blood T cell repertoires in COVID-19. TCRdb's copy holds only in-frame clones and misses some; the assay was immunoSEQ multiplex PCR. The sample has around 250,000 clones, roughly 86% seen once. Sequencing was carried out using peripheral blood. The source is a human donor in a cohort sampled during active COVID-19.

This chain links TRBV12-3 or TRBV12-4 with TRBJ1-2, with D perhaps matching TRBD1 (6 bases). The CDR3 is 12 amino acids. V was cut by 6 bases and J by 7 bases, with 12 bases left in between. CDR3 amino acids: CASSIGQRGYTF. The CDR3 DNA reads as TGTGCCAGCAGCATAGGACAGCGTGGCTACACCTTC.

As regards this clone: This sample includes further DNA sequences coding for the same CDR3. This sequence joins TRBV7-9 and TRBJ2-7; D is unclear. The V end was cut by 2 bases, the J end by 3 bases, with 5 bases between. Germline CDR1 SEHNR, CDR2 FQNEAQ (reference sequence). The CDR3 loop spans 12 amino acids. For the CDR3, the DNA is TGTGCCAGCAGCTTATCTAGCTACGAGCAGTACTTC. Translation gives CASSLSSYEQYF.

The CDR3 sequence is CASSSQSTATGAESNYGYTF. CDR3 bases: TGTGCCAGCAGTTCTCAATCGACCGCAACAGGGGCCGAGTCTAACTATGGCTACACCTTC. The gene calls are TRBV2 and TRBJ1-2; 7 nucleotides match TRBD1. CDR1 and CDR2 (germline): SNHLY, FYNNEI. The CDR3 has 20 amino acids. Trimming cost V 5 bases and J 0 bases; bases outside gene matches: 21.

The chain uses TRBV7-3 and TRBJ1-2; D not resolved. CDR3 length: 13 residues. V lost 5 bases to trimming and J lost 4 bases, with 11 bases between them. Germline V gene lookup returns CDR1 SGHTA and CDR2 FQGTGA. The CDR3 coding sequence is TGTGCCAGCAGCCCGGGTCCCTTCTATGGCTACACCTTC. This encodes CASSPGPFYGYTF.

The V gene is TRBV4-3, the J gene TRBJ2-7; D possibly corresponds to TRBD1 (5 bases). The CDR3 runs 15 residues. CDR1 and CDR2 (germline): LGHNA, YSLEER. V was clipped by 4 bases and J by 0 bases, with 13 bases between them. The CDR3 DNA reads TGCGCCAGCAGCCCATTCCAGGGTGGCTCCTACGAGCAGTACTTC. Residues: CASSPFQGGSYEQYF.

J is TRBJ2-5 and V is TRBV7-2; TRBD2 matches 8 bases. The J segment lost 0 bases and the V segment lost 2 bases, leaving 5 bases of the junction unmatched. The CDR3 totals 16 residues. CDR1 and CDR2 from the germline V gene are SGHTA and FQGNSA. The CDR3 nucleotides are TGTGCCAGCAGCTTAATTAGCGGGGCGTACCAAGAGACCCAGTACTTC. Amino acid sequence: CASSLISGAYQETQYF.

This chain joins TRBV11-3 and TRBJ1-5; 8 bases fit TRBD1. CDR1 is SGHNT and CDR2 is YENEEA in the germline V gene. The CDR3 length is 14 residues. The J segment lost 2 bases and the V segment lost 3 bases, leaving 0 bases of the junction unmatched. The CDR3 sequence is CASSLTGGNQPQHF. In DNA, the CDR3 is TGTGCCAGCAGCTTGACAGGGGGCAATCAGCCCCAGCATTTT.

This sequence joins TRBV11-3 and TRBJ1-1; D is ambiguous. Germline V gene data show CDR1 as SGHNT and CDR2 as YENEEA. The CDR3 is made up of 13 amino acids. V was trimmed by 3 bases and J by 1 base, leaving 6 bases between them. The CDR3 DNA is TGTGCCAGCAGCTTTCGTTGGAACACTGAAGCTTTCTTT. It yields the protein CASSFRWNTEAFF.

A few counts support this clone. This sequence joins TRBV5-5 and TRBJ1-1; perhaps TRBD1 as D (6 bases). Germline assignment: CDR1 SGHKS and CDR2 YYEKEE (reference sequence). This CDR3 is 13 amino acids long. Trimming cost V 2 bases and J 3 bases, with 8 bases left between them. CDR3 region: CASSLQGHTEAFF. CDR3 DNA sequence: TGTGCCAGCAGCTTACAGGGACACACTGAAGCTTTCTTT.

The chain links TRBV6-5 to TRBJ1-2, with 7 bases fitting TRBD1. J was trimmed by 3 bases and V by 6 bases; bases with no gene match: 7. The germline V gene has CDR1 MNHEY and CDR2 SVGAGI. This CDR3 spans 14 amino acids. The CDR3 nucleotides read TGTGCCAGCAGACCCACAGGGGTACACTATGGCTACACCTTC. Translating gives CASRPTGVHYGYTF.

Remarks on this clone: Other DNA sequences of this sample code for an identical CDR3. This chain links TRBV27 with TRBJ1-5, with D perhaps matching TRBD1 (5 bases). CDR3 size: 14 residues. CDR1 and CDR2 (germline): MNHEY, SMNVEV (reference sequence). The germline V and J ends were trimmed by 1 base and 4 bases, with 8 bases remaining between them. The CDR3 sequence is CASSLLGGNQPQHF. The CDR3, as DNA: TGTGCCAGCAGTTTATTGGGGGGGAATCAGCCCCAGCATTTT.

The chain carries TRBV7-3 and TRBJ1-6; tentatively, D is TRBD1 (6 bases). The CDR3 totals 15 residues. The V gene lost 5 bases and the J gene lost 8 bases, with 16 bases spanning the gap. The germline V gene has CDR1 SGHTA and CDR2 FQGTGA. CDR3 in DNA: TGTGCCAGCAGCGCCAACAGGGCGGCCGATTCACCCCTCCACTTT. Its translation is CASSANRAADSPLHF.

This clone was counted between two and nine times. The CDR3 region is CASSLEQGDTQYF. The CDR3, as DNA: TGTGCCAGCAGCTTGGAACAGGGAGATACGCAGTATTTT. The J gene is TRBJ2-3, the V gene TRBV11-2, with TRBD1 as a possible D gene (6 bases). Trimming left V 3 bases short and J 5 bases short, with 9 bases between. Looked up from germline, CDR1 is SGHAT and CDR2 is FQNNGV. The CDR3 is made up of 13 amino acids.

The sample holds a few counts of this clone. The chain has TRBV28 and TRBJ1-2; tentative D call: TRBD1 (6 bases). The V end lost 6 bases, the J end lost 3 bases, and 20 bases lay between the germline ends. Germline loops: CDR1 MDHEN, CDR2 SYDVKM. The CDR3 loop spans 16 amino acids. CDR3 loop: CASSLAGSSGDYGYTF. The CDR3 DNA is TGTGCCAGCAGCCTAGCCGGGTCCTCAGGGGACTATGGCTACACCTTC.

Many counts were recorded for this clone. J is TRBJ2-1 and V is TRBV6-2 or TRBV6-3; D possibly corresponds to TRBD2 (6 bases). The CDR3 contains 15 residues. V shed 4 bases and J shed 3 bases, with 13 bases lying between them. Per the germline V gene, CDR1 is MNHEY and CDR2 is SVGEGT. CDR3 bases: TGTGCCAGCAGTTCCGGGACTTTTGACTACAATGAGCAGTTCTTC. This translates into CASSSGTFDYNEQFF.

The rearrangement uses TRBV11-2 and TRBJ2-1; 11 nucleotides agree with TRBD2. Germline values: CDR1 SGHAT, CDR2 FQNNGV. CDR3 length equals 16 residues. The V gene end was trimmed by 4 bases and the J gene end by 2 bases; junction bases not matched to a gene: 4. The CDR3 sequence: CASSSQTSGAYNEQFF. CDR3 bases: TGTGCCAGCAGCTCCCAGACTAGCGGGGCCTACAATGAGCAGTTCTTC.

A single count supports this clone. The chain has TRBV12-3 or TRBV12-4 and TRBJ1-2; no clear D gene. Trimming cost V 3 bases and J 4 bases, with 9 bases left between them. The CDR3 is 13 amino acids. The CDR3 nucleotides read TGTGCCAGCAGTTTTGAGGCGGGCTATGGCTACACCTTC. Protein sequence: CASSFEAGYGYTF.

The chain links TRBV19 to TRBJ2-7, with TRBD1 matching 8 bases. The V gene end was trimmed by 5 bases and the J gene end by 5 bases; junction bases not matched to a gene: 5. The length of the CDR3 is 13 residues. Looked up from germline, CDR1 is LNHDA and CDR2 is SQIVND (reference sequence). The CDR3 sequence is CASSQGAHNEQYF. The CDR3 nucleotides are TGTGCCAGTAGTCAGGGGGCGCATAACGAGCAGTACTTC.

This chain connects TRBV12-5 to TRBJ2-7, with 8 nucleotides matching TRBD1. The V gene's germline CDR1 is LGHNT and CDR2 FRNRAP. This CDR3 region has 14 residues. J was trimmed by 5 bases and V by 6 bases; bases with no gene match: 9. Here the CDR3 reads CASGLGQGRDEQYF. The CDR3 bases are TGTGCTAGTGGCCTCGGACAGGGTCGCGACGAGCAGTACTTC.

This clone was observed a few times. This chain joins TRBV28 and TRBJ2-7; a possible D gene is TRBD1 (6 bases). The V end was cut by 6 bases, the J end by 0 bases, with 15 bases between. Germline assignment: CDR1 MDHEN and CDR2 SYDVKM. This CDR3 region has 15 residues. The CDR3 nucleotides are TGTGCCAGCAGAGCCGTACAACAGGGCTCCTACGAGCAGTACTTC. It is translated as CASRAVQQGSYEQYF. The full variable domain, rest sourced from reference TRBV28 and TRBJ2-7, is DVKVTQSSRYLVKRTGEKVFLECVQDMDHENMFWYRQDPGLGLRLIYFSYDVKMKEKGDIPEGYSVSREKKERFSLILESASTNQTSMYLCASRAVQQGSYEQYFGPGTRLTVT.

V is TRBV9 and J is TRBJ1-4; 9 bases align to TRBD1. Per the germline V gene, CDR1 is SGDLS and CDR2 is YYNGEE. The ends lost 4 bases at V and 8 bases at J; junction bases unmatched: 15. CDR3 length: 17 residues. CDR3 bases: TGTGCCAGCAGCACCACGGGACAGGGACTCGGTCGGGAAAAACTGTTTTTT. Translated, it gives CASSTTGQGLGREKLFF. Together with reference TRBV9 and TRBJ1-4, the CDR3 gives the full variable domain: DSGVTQTPKHLITATGQRVTLRCSPRSGDLSVYWYQQSLDQGLQFLIQYYNGEERAKGNILERFSAQQFPDLHSELNLSSLELGDSALYFCASSTTGQGLGREKLFFGSGTQLSVL.

V gene TRBV6-2 or TRBV6-3 combines with J gene TRBJ2-5; TRBD2 agrees at 8 bases. V lost 5 bases to trimming and J lost 2 bases; unmatched junction nucleotides: 10. CDR1 is MNHEY and CDR2 is SVGEGT in the germline V gene. This CDR3 is built from 16 residues. The CDR3 loop reads CASSKAGAFFQETQYF. The CDR3 DNA is TGTGCCAGCAGTAAAGCGGGGGCGTTCTTTCAAGAGACCCAGTACTTC.

With regard to this clone: Other DNA variants within this sample encode the same CDR3. V is TRBV12-3 or TRBV12-4 and J is TRBJ1-1; D remains unclear. CDR3 length: 13 residues. Trimming cost V 6 bases and J 2 bases, with 10 bases left between them. CDR3 in DNA: TGTGCCAGCAGCCTTCAGGTTAACACTGAAGCTTTCTTT. This sequence encodes CASSLQVNTEAFF.

The J gene is TRBJ2-1, the V gene TRBV4-3, with 11 bases that match TRBD2. This CDR3 is 17 amino acids long. The junction had 8 bases not matched to a gene; V was cut back by 0 bases and J by 7 bases. Germline CDR1 is LGHNA and CDR2 is YSLEER. The CDR3 sequence: CASSQDVGLAGSNEQFF. In DNA, the CDR3 is TGCGCCAGCAGCCAAGATGTAGGACTAGCGGGCTCGAATGAGCAGTTCTTC.

The chain joins TRBV5-1 to TRBJ2-1; no definite D call. V was clipped by 4 bases and J by 5 bases, with 10 bases between them. Germline V gives CDR1 SGHRS, CDR2 YFSETQ. The CDR3 spans 13 residues. The CDR3 DNA reads as TGCGCCAGCAGCCCCCCTCCCGACAATGAGCAGTTCTTC. Encoded protein: CASSPPPDNEQFF. Using reference TRBV5-1 and TRBJ2-1 for the parts outside the CDR3, the full variable domain is KAGVTQTPRYLIKTRGQQVTLSCSPISGHRSVSWYQQTPGQGLQFLFEYFSETQRNKGNFPGRFSGRQFSNSRSEMNVSTLELGDSALYLCASSPPPDNEQFFGPGTRLTVL.

The rearrangement uses TRBV30 and TRBJ2-7, with D possibly matching TRBD2 (6 bases). Trimming left V 5 bases short and J 4 bases short, with 24 bases between. The V gene's germline CDR1 is GTSNPN and CDR2 SVGIG (reference sequence). The length of the CDR3 is 16 residues. The CDR3 is CAWGRPSGLVQYEQYF. For the CDR3, the DNA is TGTGCCTGGGGGAGGCCCTCCGGACTCGTTCAGTACGAGCAGTACTTC. Using reference TRBV30 and TRBJ2-7 for the parts outside the CDR3, the full variable domain is SQTIHQWPATLVQPVGSPLSLECTVEGTSNPNLYWYRQAAGRGLQLLFYSVGIGQISSEVPQNLSASRPQDRQFILSSKKLLLSDSGFYLCAWGRPSGLVQYEQYFGPGTRLTVT.

This clone showed up just once. The chain employs TRBV4-3 and TRBJ2-1, with 10 bases matching TRBD2. Per the germline V gene, CDR1 is LGHNA and CDR2 is YSLEER. Germline trimming cut 4 bases from V and 3 bases from J; bases unmatched to any gene: 6. The CDR3 covers 16 residues. The CDR3 protein is CASSPGASGGYNEQFF. As DNA, the CDR3 is TGCGCCAGCAGCCCGGGGGCTAGCGGGGGCTACAATGAGCAGTTCTTC.

The chain links TRBV19 to TRBJ1-1; D unclear. V gave up 4 bases and J gave up 6 bases, with 18 bases separating them. This CDR3 comprises 15 residues. Germline-derived CDR1 and CDR2 are LNHDA and SQIVND (reference sequence). The CDR3 nucleotides read TGTGCCAGTAGTAGCCACCGGGTCGGATCCCCTGAAGCTTTCTTT. It translates to CASSSHRVGSPEAFF.

This chain links TRBV5-8 with TRBJ1-1, with 12 bases fitting TRBD1. Trimming removed 3 bases from V and 6 bases from J; junction bases left unmatched: 3. There are 14 residues in the CDR3. The V gene's germline CDR1 is SGHTS and CDR2 YDEGEE. The CDR3 nucleotides read TGTGCCAGCAGCTCCGGGACAGGGGGCCCTGAAGCTTTCTTT. It translates to CASSSGTGGPEAFF.

CDR3 in amino acids: CSVEGSGGFLYTEAFF. In nucleotides, the CDR3 is TGCAGCGTTGAAGGGTCAGGGGGCTTCCTTTACACTGAAGCTTTCTTT. This sequence joins TRBV29-1 and TRBJ1-1; 8 nucleotides line up with TRBD1. Per germline, CDR1 SQVTM and CDR2 ANQGSEA. CDR3 length: 16 residues. The V and J ends lost 1 base and 3 bases, in that order; junction bases with no gene match: 10.